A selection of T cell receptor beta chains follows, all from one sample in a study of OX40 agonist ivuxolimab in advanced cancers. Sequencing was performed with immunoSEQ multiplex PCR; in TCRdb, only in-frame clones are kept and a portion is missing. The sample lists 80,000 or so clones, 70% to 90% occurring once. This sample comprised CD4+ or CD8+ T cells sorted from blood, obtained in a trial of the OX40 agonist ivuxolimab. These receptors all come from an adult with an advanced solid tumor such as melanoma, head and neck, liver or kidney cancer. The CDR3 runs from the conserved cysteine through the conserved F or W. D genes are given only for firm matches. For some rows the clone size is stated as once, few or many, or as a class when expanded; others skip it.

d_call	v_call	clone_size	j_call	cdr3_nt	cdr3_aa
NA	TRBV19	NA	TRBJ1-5	TGTGCCAGTAGGAGGACTCTTAGCAATCAGCCCCAGCATTTT	CASRRTLSNQPQHF
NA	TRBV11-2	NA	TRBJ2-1	TGTGCCAGCAGCTTAGGAGTCTCGCAGTTCTTC	CASSLGVSQFF
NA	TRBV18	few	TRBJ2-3	TGTGCCAGCTCACTTGATCAGAGCATCACAGATACGCAGTATTTT	CASSLDQSITDTQYF
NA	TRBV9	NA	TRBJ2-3	TGTGCCAGCAGCTGGGGAGGCACAGATACGCAGTATTTT	CASSWGGTDTQYF
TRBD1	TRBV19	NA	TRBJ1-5	TGTGCCAGACAGGGGGCATGGCAGCCCCAGCATTTT	CARQGAWQPQHF
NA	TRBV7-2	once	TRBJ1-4	TGCGCCAGCAGCTTCCAGGGCTTCAGGGAAAAACTGTTTTTT	CASSFQGFREKLFF
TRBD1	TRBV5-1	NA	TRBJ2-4	TGCGCCAGCAGCTTCTCCGGGACAGGGGCCCTTAACATTCAGTACTTC	CASSFSGTGALNIQYF
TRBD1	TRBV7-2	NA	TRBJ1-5	TGTGCCAGCAGCTTAAAGGAGGGACAGGGTCACCAGCCCCAGCATTTT	CASSLKEGQGHQPQHF
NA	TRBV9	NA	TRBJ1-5	TGTGCCAGCAGCGGAAAACAACAGGACTGGGCCCAGCATTTT	CASSGKQQDWAQHF
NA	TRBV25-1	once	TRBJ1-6	TGTGCCAGCAGTCCTGTGGAGGGACGTTCACCCCTCCACTTT	CASSPVEGRSPLHF
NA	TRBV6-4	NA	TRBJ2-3	TGTGCCAGCAGTGTCGGTCGCGGGGGCCCAGATACGCAGTATTTT	CASSVGRGGPDTQYF
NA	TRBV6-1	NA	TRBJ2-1	TGTGCCAGCAGTTTCGCCAATGAGCAGTTCTTC	CASSFANEQFF
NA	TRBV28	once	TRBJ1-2	TGTGCCATCAGGGTGGGGGGCAGTGTCTATGGCTACACCTTC	CAIRVGGSVYGYTF
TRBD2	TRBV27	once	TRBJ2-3	TGTGCCAGCAGTTTTTCCCCGGGGGGAATTACGCAGTATTTT	CASSFSPGGITQYF
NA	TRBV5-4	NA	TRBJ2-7	TGTGCCAGCAGCTACCAGGGCTACGAGCAGTACTTC	CASSYQGYEQYF
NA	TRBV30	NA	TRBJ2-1	TGTGCCTGGAGGGGGGGAGGGGGTGAGCAGTTCTTC	CAWRGGGGEQFF
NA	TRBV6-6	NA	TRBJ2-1	TGTGCCAGCGGGTTGGACAGCTACAATGAGCAGTTCTTC	CASGLDSYNEQFF
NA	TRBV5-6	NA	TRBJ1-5	TGTGCCAGCAGCTTTGGTCGACTTACCAATCAGCCCCAGCATTTT	CASSFGRLTNQPQHF
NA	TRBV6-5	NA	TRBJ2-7	TGTGCCAGCAGTCTACGTACGTCCTACGAGCAGTACTTC	CASSLRTSYEQYF
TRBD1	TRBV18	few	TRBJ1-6	TGTGCCAGCTCACCACTGGGTCCCAGGACAGGCAGCTTGAATTCACCCCTCCACTTT	CASSPLGPRTGSLNSPLHF
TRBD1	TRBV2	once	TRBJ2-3	TGTGCCAGCAGTGCCCTTCGACAGGGAGTAACAGATACGCAGTATTTT	CASSALRQGVTDTQYF
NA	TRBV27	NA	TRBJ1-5	TGTGCCAGCAGTTTTAGGGGAGATAGCAATCAGCCCCAGCATTTT	CASSFRGDSNQPQHF
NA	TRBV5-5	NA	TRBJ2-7	TGTGCCAGCAGCGTACCGGGGAGAAGGTCCTACGAGCAGTACTTC	CASSVPGRRSYEQYF
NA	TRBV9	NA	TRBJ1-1	TGTGCCAGCAGCGTAGCCAACAATGAAGCTTTCTTT	CASSVANNEAFF
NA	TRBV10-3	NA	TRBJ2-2	TGTGCCATCAGTGAAGTAGCCGGACCGAACACCGGGGAGCTGTTTTTT	CAISEVAGPNTGELFF
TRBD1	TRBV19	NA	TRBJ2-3	TGTGCCAGTAACCCACGACAGGGCCCTACAGATACGCAGTATTTT	CASNPRQGPTDTQYF
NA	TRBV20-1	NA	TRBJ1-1	TGCACCGCCAGACCTGGTGCGAAAGCTTTCTTT	CTARPGAKAFF
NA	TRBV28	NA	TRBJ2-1	TGTGCCAGCAGTTTTCCTCTTCGGTACAATGAGCAGTTCTTC	CASSFPLRYNEQFF
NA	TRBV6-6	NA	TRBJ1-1	TGTGCCAGCAGTTACTATCGGGGGACTGAAGCTTTCTTT	CASSYYRGTEAFF
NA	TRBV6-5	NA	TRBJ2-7	TGTGCCAGCAGTCAGGACACAGGGAGCAAGCAGTACTTC	CASSQDTGSKQYF
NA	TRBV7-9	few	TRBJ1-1	TGTGCCAGCAGCGCGCAGGTGAACACTGAAGCTTTCTTT	CASSAQVNTEAFF
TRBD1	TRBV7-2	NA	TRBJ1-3	TGTGCCAGCAGCCAGGGGGACAGGGGAGCTGGAAACACCATATATTTT	CASSQGDRGAGNTIYF
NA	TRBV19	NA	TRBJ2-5	TGTGCCAGCCTGGGAGTTCGAGAGACCCAGTACTTC	CASLGVRETQYF
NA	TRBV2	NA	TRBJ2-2	TGTGCCAGCAGTGAGGTCCAGGACGGGGAGCTGTTTTTT	CASSEVQDGELFF
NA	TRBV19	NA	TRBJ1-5	TGTGCCAGTGGAAGGGAGGCTTCCAATCAGCCCCAGCATTTT	CASGREASNQPQHF
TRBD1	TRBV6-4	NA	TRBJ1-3	TGTGCCAGCAGTACCAAACTACGGACAGGGGACACGTCTGATGGAAACACCATATATTTT	CASSTKLRTGDTSDGNTIYF
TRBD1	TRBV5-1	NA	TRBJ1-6	TGCGCCAGCAGCGGACAGGTCCTTGAGAATTCACCCCTCCACTTT	CASSGQVLENSPLHF
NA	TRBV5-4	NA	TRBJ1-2	TGTGCCAGCAGCTCCTGGCCCCGGGGGCGGTATGGCTACACCTTC	CASSSWPRGRYGYTF
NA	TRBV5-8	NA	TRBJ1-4	TGTGCCAGCAGCTTGGGGCAGGGAGCAACTAATGAAAAACTGTTTTTT	CASSLGQGATNEKLFF
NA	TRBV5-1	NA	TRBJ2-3	TGCGCCAGCAGCTTGATGTCTACGCAGTATTTT	CASSLMSTQYF
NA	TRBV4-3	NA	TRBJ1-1	TGCGCCAGCAGCCAAGATAGGGGTCTTGAAGCTTTCTTT	CASSQDRGLEAFF
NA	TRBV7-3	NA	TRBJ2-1	TGTGCCAGCAGCTGGACCGCGAGCTCCTACAATGAGCAGTTCTTC	CASSWTASSYNEQFF
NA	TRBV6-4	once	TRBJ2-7	TGTGCCAGCAGAGCCCCGGCCTACGAGCAGTACTTC	CASRAPAYEQYF
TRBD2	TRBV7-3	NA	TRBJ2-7	TGTGCCAGCAGCTTATACGCGGGAGGGGCCTACGAGCAGTACTTC	CASSLYAGGAYEQYF
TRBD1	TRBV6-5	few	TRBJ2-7	TGTGCCAGCAGACGACAGGGGGCGTCCTACGAGCAGTACTTC	CASRRQGASYEQYF
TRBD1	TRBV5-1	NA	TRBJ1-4	TGCGCCAGCAGCCCTGGGGAGGGGGCGGTAGGTGAAAAACTGTTTTTT	CASSPGEGAVGEKLFF
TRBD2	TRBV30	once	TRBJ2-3	TGTGCCTGGAGTGTATTACTAGCGGGAGATACGCAGTATTTT	CAWSVLLAGDTQYF
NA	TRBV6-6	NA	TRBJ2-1	TGTGCCAGCAGTTACCCTCCTAATGATGAGCAGTTCTTC	CASSYPPNDEQFF
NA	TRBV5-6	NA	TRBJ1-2	TGTGCCAGCAGCTTGAACTCCTTAGCTAACTATGGCTACACCTTC	CASSLNSLANYGYTF